This T cell receptor (beta chain) stems from a study of T-cell memory formation after mild COVID-19. Whole-study context: TCR clusters were largely donor specific. Study-level results: Whether second-wave clones peaking at day 37 were SARS-CoV-2 specific went unconfirmed. Clones that contracted from day 15 to 85 had balanced CD4/CD8; later expanders were CD4+ biased.

Unmatched junction bases numbered 9, after V lost 4 bases and J lost 4 bases. This CDR3 has 17 amino acids. In its sample, this clonotype was seen a few times. As yet, its antigen is unknown. Constant-segment primers served in 5'RACE that generated TCR alpha and TCR beta cDNA libraries bearing sample barcodes and UMIs. One entry per CDR3 protein results from TCRdb running MiXCR on the 5' RACE reads. The table has 400,000 or so distinct CDR3 sequences, around 20% seen once. The genes are TRBV12-3 or TRBV12-4 and TRBJ2-7; 14 bases are a match to TRBD2. Sequenced: PBMCs or a T cell subset sorted from them (not recorded which). The sequence derives from an adult woman who had mild COVID-19 (a few samples of this study predate the infection). Cell type and time point are not known. The CDR3 sequence is CASSSGTSGGGKYEQYF. In DNA form, the CDR3 reads TGTGCCAGCAGTTCCGGGACTAGCGGGGGAGGTAAATACGAGCAGTACTTC.